A selection of T cell receptor beta chains follows, all from one sample in a study of cytotoxic CD8 clonotypes in ibrutinib-treated CLL. Assay: immunoSEQ multiplex PCR; the TCRdb copy retains only in-frame clones and omits some. The sample includes over 40,000 clones, approximately 87% of them seen just once. The sequencing here drew on PBMCs, taken after 24 months of ibrutinib treatment. Every receptor here comes from a human donor with chronic lymphocytic leukemia. Both conserved end residues are part of each CDR3. A D gene is named only where the DNA matches it firmly. Not all rows give a size; the values are once, few, many and, for expanded clones, a class.

TGTGCCTGCGGGAGGGGGAGGACTGAAGCTTTCTTT,CACGRGRTEAFF,TRBV7-9,TRBJ1-1,-,-
TGTGCCAGCAAGGACAGGGGGGAGAGTCAGCCCCAGCATTTT,CASKDRGESQPQHF,TRBV2,TRBJ1-5,TRBD1,-
TGTGCCAGCTCACCAGGACGGACGAACACTGAAGCTTTCTTT,CASSPGRTNTEAFF,TRBV18,TRBJ1-1,-,-
TGTGCTAGTGGTTCCCCACCCTCCCATGAGCAGTTCTTC,CASGSPPSHEQFF,TRBV12-5,TRBJ2-1,-,few
TGTGCCAGCAGCCCGTCTCGAGAGCCCCAGCATTTT,CASSPSREPQHF,TRBV28,TRBJ1-5,-,-
TGCAGTGCTGGGTTGGACAATGAGCAGTTCTTC,CSAGLDNEQFF,TRBV20-1,TRBJ2-1,-,-
TGTGCCAGCAGCCAGGGACTCCTACTAATGGAGACCCAGTACTTC,CASSQGLLLMETQYF,TRBV6-1,TRBJ2-5,-,-
TGTGCCAGCAGCTCCGCCGAGGTAGGGGGCTACACCTTC,CASSSAEVGGYTF,TRBV11-1,TRBJ1-2,-,-
TGTGCCAGCAGCGACCGGGACAGGGTTCAGCCCCAGCATTTT,CASSDRDRVQPQHF,TRBV9,TRBJ1-5,TRBD1,-
TGTGCCAGCAGTGACAGACAGGGGTCCTACGAGCAGTACTTC,CASSDRQGSYEQYF,TRBV6-1,TRBJ2-7,TRBD1,once
TGTGCCAGCAGGAAGGGGAGGGGGGCCTACAATGAGCAGTTCTTC,CASRKGRGAYNEQFF,TRBV6-1,TRBJ2-1,-,-
TGTGCCAGCAGTGATGGTGGCGAGAAGCAGTTCTTC,CASSDGGEKQFF,TRBV25-1,TRBJ2-1,-,-
TGTGCCAGCAGGGACAACAGGGACGGCGAGCAGTACTTC,CASRDNRDGEQYF,TRBV2,TRBJ2-7,-,-
TGTGCCAGCAGTACGGACGGGGGCAATCAGCCCCAGCATTTT,CASSTDGGNQPQHF,TRBV6-1,TRBJ1-5,-,-
TGTGCCAGCAGCTCCTTGACTAGCGGAGGGGAGCAGTACTTC,CASSSLTSGGEQYF,TRBV11-2,TRBJ2-7,TRBD2,-
TGTGCTAGTGGTTCCCCCGCGCCGGGACTAGCGGGATTCGATGAGCAGTTCTTC,CASGSPAPGLAGFDEQFF,TRBV12-5,TRBJ2-1,TRBD2,-
TGTGCCAGCAGTTTCGCGAAGGGCGGGAGGTACGAGCAGTACTTC,CASSFAKGGRYEQYF,TRBV27,TRBJ2-7,TRBD2,-
TGTGCCAGCAGGCCCAGGGCGGCGCAAGGCTACACCTTC,CASRPRAAQGYTF,TRBV6-5,TRBJ1-2,-,once
TGTGCCAGTAGTTCCCTCGGAGGCGGGGAGCTGTTTTTT,CASSSLGGGELFF,TRBV19,TRBJ2-2,-,-
TGTGCCAGCAGTACCCAGATCACGACAGATGAAGCTTTCTTT,CASSTQITTDEAFF,TRBV27,TRBJ1-1,-,-
TGTGCCACCCGGGCGACGAACACTGAAGCTTTCTTT,CATRATNTEAFF,TRBV10-3,TRBJ1-1,-,-
TGCGCCAGCAGCCAAGATCTCGGGGGGCGCAACACAGATACGCAGTATTTT,CASSQDLGGRNTDTQYF,TRBV4-3,TRBJ2-3,-,-
TGTGCCAGCAGTGCCAGACTGGGACACGGGGGAGATACGCAGTATTTT,CASSARLGHGGDTQYF,TRBV6-1,TRBJ2-3,-,-
TGTGCCAGCAGCTCACAGGGGAGTTTCTCCGGGATGAGTCGGAATGAGCAGTTCTTC,CASSSQGSFSGMSRNEQFF,TRBV13,TRBJ2-1,TRBD1,-
TGCAGCGTTGAAGGGGGCGGTGGCTACACCTTC,CSVEGGGGYTF,TRBV29-1,TRBJ1-2,-,-
TGTGCCAGCAGCCCCCGACAGGGAAGGGCCTACGAGCAGTACTTC,CASSPRQGRAYEQYF,TRBV9,TRBJ2-7,TRBD1,-
TGCGCCAGCAGCCCTGGGGGGATTAACTATGGCTACACCTTC,CASSPGGINYGYTF,TRBV5-1,TRBJ1-2,-,few
TGCAGCGTTGGTAGCGGGAGGCAAGAGACCCAGTACTTC,CSVGSGRQETQYF,TRBV29-1,TRBJ2-5,TRBD2,-
TGTGCCAGCAGCTCACGACTAGCGGCTCAAGAGACCCAGTACTTC,CASSSRLAAQETQYF,TRBV11-2,TRBJ2-5,TRBD2,-
TGTGCCAGCATCACCGTCCGGACGGGGCCCCAGCATTTT,CASITVRTGPQHF,TRBV28,TRBJ1-5,-,-
TGTGCCAGCAGCGTAGACACAGGTGGCGGAGAGCAGTACTTC,CASSVDTGGGEQYF,TRBV9,TRBJ2-7,-,few
TGTGCCAGCAGCCCGAATCCGCTAGCGGGGGTCCAAGAGACCCAGTACTTC,CASSPNPLAGVQETQYF,TRBV7-2,TRBJ2-5,TRBD2,-
TGTGCCAGCAGCTTTCTCGGGCAGGGCGCCAAAAACATTCAGTACTTC,CASSFLGQGAKNIQYF,TRBV7-9,TRBJ2-4,-,-
TGTGCCACCCAATCCAGGACTAGCGACGTCACCGGGGAGCTGTTTTTT,CATQSRTSDVTGELFF,TRBV19,TRBJ2-2,TRBD2,-
TGTGCCAGCAGCGTAGGGACGGAGCGGAGCACCATATATTTT,CASSVGTERSTIYF,TRBV9,TRBJ1-3,-,-
TGTGCCAGTAGTATGCGGGGCGGGGCCCAGCATTTT,CASSMRGGAQHF,TRBV19,TRBJ1-5,-,-
TGTGCCAGCAGTTGGAACACTGAAGCTTTCTTT,CASSWNTEAFF,TRBV28,TRBJ1-1,-,-
TGTGCCAGCAGCTCCGGACTAGCGGGAGGGCTCGACAATGAGCAGTTCTTC,CASSSGLAGGLDNEQFF,TRBV11-3,TRBJ2-1,TRBD2,-
TGCGCCAGCGGGGGCCGGACAGCCGGTAACAATGAGCAGTTCTTC,CASGGRTAGNNEQFF,TRBV5-1,TRBJ2-1,-,-
TGTGCCAGCAGTGAACAGCCCAACTATGGCTACACCTTC,CASSEQPNYGYTF,TRBV6-1,TRBJ1-2,-,-
TGTGCCAGCAGCTTGAGCCCCGGGACGGCATATGAAGCTTTCTTT,CASSLSPGTAYEAFF,TRBV5-5,TRBJ1-1,-,-
TGTGCCAGCAGCGACAGTAACTATGGCTACACCTTC,CASSDSNYGYTF,TRBV2,TRBJ1-2,-,few
TGTGCCAGCAGCCTCACGGGACAGGGGGCTTCTGGCTACACCTTC,CASSLTGQGASGYTF,TRBV7-8,TRBJ1-2,TRBD1,-
TGTGCCAGAAGCTTTTTCCAACCGAACCTCAAATACGAGCAGTACTTC,CARSFFQPNLKYEQYF,TRBV5-3,TRBJ2-7,-,-
TGTGCCAGCAGGGCAGCGGGATCCCTCACAGATACGCAGTATTTT,CASRAAGSLTDTQYF,TRBV25-1,TRBJ2-3,TRBD2,-
TGTGCCAGCAGCCGTTATACTGAAGCTTTCTTT,CASSRYTEAFF,TRBV5-5,TRBJ1-1,-,-
TGTGCCAGCAGTTTATTCCGGGGAGCAACAGATACGCAGTATTTT,CASSLFRGATDTQYF,TRBV27,TRBJ2-3,-,-
TGTGCCAGCAGTCAGACAGGGACGAACACCGGGGAGCTGTTTTTT,CASSQTGTNTGELFF,TRBV6-5,TRBJ2-2,TRBD1,few
TGCGCCAGCAGCCAAGCCACAGGGGGCCTTAACTATGGCTACACCTTC,CASSQATGGLNYGYTF,TRBV4-1,TRBJ1-2,TRBD1,-
TGTGCCAGCAGCTTGGGACAGGGAGAGCTCGGCTACACCTTC,CASSLGQGELGYTF,TRBV7-9,TRBJ1-2,TRBD1,few
TGTGCCAGCAGCTTGACCAGGGGCCTCTATGGCTACACCTTC,CASSLTRGLYGYTF,TRBV11-2,TRBJ1-2,-,-
TGCGCCAGCAGGGACAGCCGGGTAAGATGGGGCTACACCTTC,CASRDSRVRWGYTF,TRBV10-1,TRBJ1-2,-,few
TGCGCCAGCAGCCGCACAGGGCAAGAGACCCAGTACTTC,CASSRTGQETQYF,TRBV5-1,TRBJ2-5,-,-
TGTGCCAGCAGCCCCGACGGATCCTACGAGCAGTACTTC,CASSPDGSYEQYF,TRBV28,TRBJ2-7,-,-
TGTGCCAGCATCCTCGAGGGGAGAAATCAGCCCCAGCATTTT,CASILEGRNQPQHF,TRBV28,TRBJ1-5,-,once
TGTGCCAGCAGCCAAGGGGTTCTTAGGGGGGGAACCTACGAGCAGTACTTC,CASSQGVLRGGTYEQYF,TRBV14,TRBJ2-7,-,-
TGTGCCAGCAGCCCCCTGGGGGCTTACGAGCAGTACTTC,CASSPLGAYEQYF,TRBV27,TRBJ2-7,-,-
TGTGCCAGCAGCTTAGGCAGCATCTCCTACAATGAGCAGTTCTTC,CASSLGSISYNEQFF,TRBV7-2,TRBJ2-1,-,once
TGTGCCAGCAGCTACCGGTCTTCGACGGCCGAGCAGTACTTC,CASSYRSSTAEQYF,TRBV14,TRBJ2-7,-,-